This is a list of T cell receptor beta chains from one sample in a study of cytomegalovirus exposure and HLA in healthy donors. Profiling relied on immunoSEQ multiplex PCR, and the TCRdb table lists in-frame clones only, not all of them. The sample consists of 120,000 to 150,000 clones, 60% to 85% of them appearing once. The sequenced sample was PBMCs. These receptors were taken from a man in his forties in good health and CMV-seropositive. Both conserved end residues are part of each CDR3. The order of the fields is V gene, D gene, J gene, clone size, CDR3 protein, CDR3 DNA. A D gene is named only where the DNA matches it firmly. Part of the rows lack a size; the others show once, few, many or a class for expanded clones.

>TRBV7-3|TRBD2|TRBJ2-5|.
CASSLVSGRVETQYF
TGTGCCAGCAGCTTGGTTAGCGGGAGAGTAGAGACCCAGTACTTC
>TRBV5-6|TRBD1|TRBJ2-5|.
CASSLDGTGEPETQYF
TGTGCCAGCAGCTTGGACGGGACAGGGGAGCCAGAGACCCAGTACTTC
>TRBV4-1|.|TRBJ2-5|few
CASSQWRRETQYF
TGCGCCAGCAGCCAGTGGAGACGGGAGACCCAGTACTTC
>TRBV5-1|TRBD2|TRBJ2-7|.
CASSLYSGSPNEQYF
TGCGCCAGCAGCTTGTACAGCGGGAGTCCCAACGAGCAGTACTTC
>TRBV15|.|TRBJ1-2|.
CATSRDWVRGNYGYTF
TGCGCCACCAGCAGAGATTGGGTCCGGGGGAACTATGGCTACACCTTC
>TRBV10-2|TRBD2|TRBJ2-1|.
CASSGGREGGNEQFF
TGCGCCAGCAGTGGGGGTCGGGAGGGTGGAAATGAGCAGTTCTTC
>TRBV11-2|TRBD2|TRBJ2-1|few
CASSPRLAGVYNEQFF
TGTGCCAGCAGCCCCCGACTAGCGGGAGTTTACAATGAGCAGTTCTTC
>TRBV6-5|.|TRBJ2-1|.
CASSAQTEFQFF
TGTGCCAGCAGTGCTCAAACAGAATTTCAGTTCTTC
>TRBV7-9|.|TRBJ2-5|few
CSSSLVSVTALRETQYF
TGTTCCAGCAGCTTAGTCTCGGTGACAGCGCTCCGGGAGACCCAGTACTTC
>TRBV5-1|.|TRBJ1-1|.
CASSSQGGILNTEAFF
TGCGCCAGCAGCTCGCAGGGCGGGATTCTGAACACTGAAGCTTTCTTT
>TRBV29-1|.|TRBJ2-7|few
CSVVGGGEQYF
TGCAGCGTTGTGGGGGGAGGCGAGCAGTACTTC
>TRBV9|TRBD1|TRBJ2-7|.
CASSGDRGNEQYF
TGTGCCAGCAGCGGGGACAGGGGGAACGAGCAGTACTTC
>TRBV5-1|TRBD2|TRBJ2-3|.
CASSRGPGGGTDTQYF
TGCGCCAGCAGCCGGGGACCGGGGGGAGGCACAGATACGCAGTATTTT
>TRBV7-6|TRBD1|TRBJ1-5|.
CASSIGTGEQPQHF
TGTGCCAGCAGCATCGGGACAGGGGAACAGCCCCAGCATTTT
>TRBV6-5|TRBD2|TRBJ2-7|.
CASSYLPHGRFYEQYF
TGTGCCAGCAGTTACCTACCGCACGGGAGGTTCTACGAGCAGTACTTC
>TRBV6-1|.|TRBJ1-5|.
CASSTLINQPQHF
TGTGCCAGCAGTACACTAATAAATCAGCCCCAGCATTTT
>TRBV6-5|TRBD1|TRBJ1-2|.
CASSPDRGSVGGYTF
TGTGCCAGCAGTCCTGACAGGGGGTCCGTTGGAGGCTACACCTTC
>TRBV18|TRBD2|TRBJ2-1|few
CASSPTSGINEQFF
TGTGCCAGCTCACCTACTAGCGGGATCAATGAGCAGTTCTTC
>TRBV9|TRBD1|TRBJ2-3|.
CASGAGTGEIAQYF
TGTGCCAGCGGCGCCGGGACAGGGGAGATTGCGCAGTATTTT
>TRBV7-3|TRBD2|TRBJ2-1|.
CASSLRRTSGRTSYNEQFF
TGTGCCAGCAGCTTAAGGCGGACTAGCGGGAGGACTTCCTACAATGAGCAGTTCTTC
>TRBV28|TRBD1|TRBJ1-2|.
CASSAGQGVNYGYTF
TGTGCCAGCAGTGCGGGACAGGGGGTGAACTATGGCTACACCTTC
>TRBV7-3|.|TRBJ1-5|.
CASSQVDRDSNQPQHF
TGTGCCAGCAGCCAAGTCGACAGAGATAGCAATCAGCCCCAGCATTTT
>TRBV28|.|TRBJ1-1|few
CASSSPQGGRDTEAFF
TGTGCCAGCAGTTCTCCACAGGGTGGAAGAGACACTGAAGCTTTCTTT
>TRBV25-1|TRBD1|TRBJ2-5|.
CASSVLGQVGRVFETQYF
TGTGCCAGCAGTGTCCTAGGACAGGTCGGTCGGGTTTTTGAGACCCAGTACTTC